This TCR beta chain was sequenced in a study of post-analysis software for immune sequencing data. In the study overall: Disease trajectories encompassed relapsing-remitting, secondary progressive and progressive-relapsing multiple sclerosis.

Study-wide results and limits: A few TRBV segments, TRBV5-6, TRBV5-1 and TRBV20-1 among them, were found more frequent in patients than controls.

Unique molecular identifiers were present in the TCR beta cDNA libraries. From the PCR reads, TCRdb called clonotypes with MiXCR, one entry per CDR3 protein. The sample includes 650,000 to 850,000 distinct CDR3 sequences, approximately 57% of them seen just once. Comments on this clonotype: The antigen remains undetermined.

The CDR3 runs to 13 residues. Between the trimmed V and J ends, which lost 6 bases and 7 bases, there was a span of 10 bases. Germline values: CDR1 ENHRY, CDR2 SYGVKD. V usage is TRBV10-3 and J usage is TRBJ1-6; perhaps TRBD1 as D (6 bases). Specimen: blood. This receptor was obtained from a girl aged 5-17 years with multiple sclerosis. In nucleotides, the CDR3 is TGTGCCATCAGGGACCAGGGGAATTCACCCCTCCACTTT. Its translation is CAIRDQGNSPLHF.